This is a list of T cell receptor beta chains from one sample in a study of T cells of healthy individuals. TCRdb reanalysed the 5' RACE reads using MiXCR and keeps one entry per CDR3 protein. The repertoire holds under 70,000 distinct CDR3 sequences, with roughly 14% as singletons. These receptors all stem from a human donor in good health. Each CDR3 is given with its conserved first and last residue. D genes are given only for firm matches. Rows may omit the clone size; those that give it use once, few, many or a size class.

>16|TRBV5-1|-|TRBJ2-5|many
CASSLGAFSIQETQYF
TGCGCCAGCAGCTTGGGGGCGTTCAGCATCCAAGAGACCCAGTACTTC
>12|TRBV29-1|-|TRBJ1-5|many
CSASGVNQPQHF
TGCAGCGCCTCAGGCGTCAATCAGCCCCAGCATTTT
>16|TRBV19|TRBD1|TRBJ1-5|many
CASSPRQGSSNQPQHF
TGTGCCAGTAGTCCCCGACAGGGATCCAGCAATCAGCCCCAGCATTTT
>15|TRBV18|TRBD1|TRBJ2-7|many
CASSPLGQVRNEQYF
TGTGCCAGCTCACCACTTGGACAGGTTCGGAACGAGCAGTACTTC
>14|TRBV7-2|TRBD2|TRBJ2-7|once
CASSWTSGRYEQYF
TGTGCCAGCAGCTGGACTAGCGGGAGGTACGAGCAGTACTTC
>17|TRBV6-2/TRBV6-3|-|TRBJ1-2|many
CASSYSMSRASNYGYTF
TGTGCCAGCAGTTACTCGATGTCCCGAGCTTCTAACTATGGCTACACCTTC
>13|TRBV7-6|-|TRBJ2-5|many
CASSLTNQETQYF
TGTGCCAGCAGCTTAACTAATCAAGAGACCCAGTACTTC
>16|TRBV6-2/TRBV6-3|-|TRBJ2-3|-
CASSEPGRPPADTQYF
TGTGCCAGCAGTGAGCCGGGACGACCCCCCGCAGATACGCAGTATTTT
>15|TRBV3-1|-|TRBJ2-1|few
CASSPRGRHDNEQFF
TGTGCCAGCAGCCCGAGGGGCCGACATGACAATGAGCAGTTCTTC
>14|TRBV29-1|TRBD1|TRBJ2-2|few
CSVEEQGATGELFF
TGCAGCGTTGAAGAACAGGGGGCAACCGGGGAGCTGTTTTTT
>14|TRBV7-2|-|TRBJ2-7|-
CASGLGGSSYEQYF
TGTGCCAGCGGCTTAGGCGGTAGCTCCTACGAGCAGTACTTC
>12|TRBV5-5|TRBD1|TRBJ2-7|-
CASSQTGNEQYF
TGTGCCAGCAGCCAGACAGGGAACGAGCAGTACTTC
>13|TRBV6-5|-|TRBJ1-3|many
CASEGASGNTIYF
TGTGCCAGCGAAGGAGCCTCTGGAAACACCATATATTTT
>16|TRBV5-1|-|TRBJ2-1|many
CASSLEAASSYNEQFF
TGCGCCAGCAGCTTGGAAGCGGCAAGCTCCTACAATGAGCAGTTCTTC